The rows below give T cell receptor beta chains drawn from one sample of a study of CD4+ T cells in melanoma. Assay used: immunoSEQ multiplex PCR; TCRdb lists only in-frame clones, some missing. Of around 100,000 clones listed, about 92% were seen once; the top ten hold 3.3%. The source material was peripheral blood. The receptors derive from a human donor with melanoma. Both conserved end residues are part of each CDR3. Each record gives: J gene, clone size, V gene, D gene, CDR3 protein, CDR3 DNA. A D gene is named only where the DNA matches it firmly. Rows give clone size only sometimes, using once, few, many, or a class for an expanded clone.

j_gene: TRBJ2-4
abundance: NA
v_gene: TRBV7-9
d_gene: NA
CDR3aa: CASSLRGGLAKNIQYF
CDR3nt: TGTGCCAGCAGTTTAAGGGGGGGGTTAGCCAAAAACATTCAGTACTTC

j_gene: TRBJ1-2
abundance: NA
v_gene: TRBV7-2
d_gene: NA
CDR3aa: CASSLRQNYGYTF
CDR3nt: TGTGCCAGCAGCTTAAGACAGAACTATGGCTACACCTTC

j_gene: TRBJ2-3
abundance: NA
v_gene: TRBV27
d_gene: NA
CDR3aa: CASSLGDNTDTQYF
CDR3nt: TGTGCCAGCAGTTTAGGGGACAACACAGATACGCAGTATTTT

j_gene: TRBJ2-7
abundance: NA
v_gene: TRBV5-1
d_gene: NA
CDR3aa: CASSLDGQIYEQYF
CDR3nt: TGCGCCAGCAGCTTGGATGGACAGATTTACGAGCAGTACTTC

j_gene: TRBJ2-1
abundance: NA
v_gene: TRBV11-2
d_gene: NA
CDR3aa: CASTRTPPGEQFF
CDR3nt: TGTGCCAGCACCCGGACTCCGCCGGGGGAGCAGTTCTTC

j_gene: TRBJ2-1
abundance: NA
v_gene: TRBV9
d_gene: NA
CDR3aa: CASSVDAYEQFF
CDR3nt: TGTGCCAGCAGCGTAGACGCCTATGAGCAGTTCTTC

j_gene: TRBJ2-5
abundance: NA
v_gene: TRBV20-1
d_gene: NA
CDR3aa: CSARWSETQYF
CDR3nt: TGCAGTGCTAGATGGTCGGAGACCCAGTACTTC

j_gene: TRBJ2-6
abundance: NA
v_gene: TRBV6-5
d_gene: NA
CDR3aa: CASSSYSGANVLTF
CDR3nt: TGTGCCAGCAGTTCCTACTCTGGGGCCAACGTCCTGACTTTC

j_gene: TRBJ1-4
abundance: once
v_gene: TRBV4-3
d_gene: NA
CDR3aa: CASSQEGWGRDEKLFF
CDR3nt: TGCGCCAGCAGCCAAGAGGGATGGGGGAGGGATGAAAAACTGTTTTTT

j_gene: TRBJ2-5
abundance: NA
v_gene: TRBV5-4
d_gene: TRBD2
CDR3aa: CASSRTSGEGETQYF
CDR3nt: TGTGCCAGCAGCCGGACTAGCGGGGAGGGGGAGACCCAGTACTTC

j_gene: TRBJ2-2
abundance: NA
v_gene: TRBV28
d_gene: NA
CDR3aa: CASSLVPGELFF
CDR3nt: TGTGCCAGCAGTTTAGTACCCGGGGAGCTGTTTTTT

j_gene: TRBJ2-1
abundance: NA
v_gene: TRBV15
d_gene: NA
CDR3aa: CATSTGNEQFF
CDR3nt: TGTGCCACCAGCACAGGCAATGAGCAGTTCTTC

j_gene: TRBJ2-7
abundance: NA
v_gene: TRBV7-9
d_gene: TRBD2
CDR3aa: CASSLPSTSGASYEQYF
CDR3nt: TGTGCCAGCAGCTTACCCTCCACTAGCGGGGCCTCCTACGAGCAGTACTTC

j_gene: TRBJ2-2
abundance: once
v_gene: TRBV30
d_gene: NA
CDR3aa: CAWSVPSRNTGELFF
CDR3nt: TGTGCCTGGAGTGTACCTTCCAGAAACACCGGGGAGCTGTTTTTT

j_gene: TRBJ2-7
abundance: NA
v_gene: TRBV28
d_gene: TRBD1
CDR3aa: CASRPGTGDAYEQYF
CDR3nt: TGTGCCAGCAGACCTGGGACAGGGGATGCGTACGAGCAGTACTTC

j_gene: TRBJ1-3
abundance: NA
v_gene: TRBV7-9
d_gene: TRBD1
CDR3aa: CASSLRTGSYGNTIYF
CDR3nt: TGTGCCAGCAGCTTAAGGACAGGGTCGTACGGAAACACCATATATTTT

j_gene: TRBJ2-5
abundance: NA
v_gene: TRBV4-2
d_gene: NA
CDR3aa: CASSQEFGGPRETQYF
CDR3nt: TGTGCCAGCAGCCAAGAGTTCGGGGGCCCGCGGGAGACCCAGTACTTC

j_gene: TRBJ1-4
abundance: NA
v_gene: TRBV4-1
d_gene: NA
CDR3aa: CASSQAVSKATNEKLFF
CDR3nt: TGCGCCAGCAGCCAAGCGGTCTCTAAAGCAACTAATGAAAAACTGTTTTTT

j_gene: TRBJ2-5
abundance: NA
v_gene: TRBV6-1
d_gene: NA
CDR3aa: CASSESQTQETQYF
CDR3nt: TGTGCCAGCAGTGAAAGTCAGACCCAAGAGACCCAGTACTTC

j_gene: TRBJ1-5
abundance: once
v_gene: TRBV19
d_gene: NA
CDR3aa: CASSNTPDQPQHF
CDR3nt: TGTGCCAGTAGTAACACCCCGGATCAGCCCCAGCATTTT

j_gene: TRBJ1-5
abundance: NA
v_gene: TRBV2
d_gene: NA
CDR3aa: CASTRGVLRTNSNQPQHF
CDR3nt: TGTGCCAGCACCCGCGGGGTTTTGAGGACTAATAGCAATCAGCCCCAGCATTTT

j_gene: TRBJ2-5
abundance: NA
v_gene: TRBV14
d_gene: NA
CDR3aa: CASSPTKYQETQYF
CDR3nt: TGTGCCAGCAGCCCGACCAAGTACCAAGAGACCCAGTACTTC

j_gene: TRBJ1-3
abundance: NA
v_gene: TRBV18
d_gene: TRBD1
CDR3aa: CASSRETGQGTGNTIYF
CDR3nt: TGTGCCAGCTCACGGGAGACGGGACAGGGTACTGGAAACACCATATATTTT

j_gene: TRBJ2-7
abundance: NA
v_gene: TRBV19
d_gene: TRBD2
CDR3aa: CASLAGGPSSYEQYF
CDR3nt: TGTGCCAGTCTAGCGGGAGGGCCGAGCTCCTACGAGCAGTACTTC

j_gene: TRBJ2-2
abundance: NA
v_gene: TRBV29-1
d_gene: NA
CDR3aa: CSVEQGGGGELFF
CDR3nt: TGCAGCGTTGAGCAAGGAGGAGGAGGGGAGCTGTTTTTT

j_gene: TRBJ1-5
abundance: once
v_gene: TRBV4-3
d_gene: NA
CDR3aa: CASSQDMGQPQHF
CDR3nt: TGCGCCAGCAGCCAAGATATGGGCCAGCCCCAGCATTTT

j_gene: TRBJ2-2
abundance: NA
v_gene: TRBV6-6
d_gene: TRBD2
CDR3aa: CASSLAGETGELFF
CDR3nt: TGTGCCAGCAGTCTAGCGGGAGAAACCGGGGAGCTGTTTTTT

j_gene: TRBJ2-5
abundance: NA
v_gene: TRBV5-1
d_gene: TRBD2
CDR3aa: CASSLESGRAWETQYF
CDR3nt: TGCGCCAGCAGCTTGGAGAGCGGGAGGGCCTGGGAGACCCAGTACTTC

j_gene: TRBJ2-5
abundance: few
v_gene: TRBV6-4
d_gene: TRBD1
CDR3aa: CASSGYRGAVTQYF
CDR3nt: TGTGCCAGCAGTGGCTACAGGGGAGCGGTGACCCAGTACTTC

j_gene: TRBJ2-6
abundance: once
v_gene: TRBV5-1
d_gene: NA
CDR3aa: CASSLDAGANVLTF
CDR3nt: TGCGCCAGCAGCTTGGACGCTGGGGCCAACGTCCTGACTTTC

j_gene: TRBJ1-5
abundance: NA
v_gene: TRBV19
d_gene: NA
CDR3aa: CASSSRNQPQHF
CDR3nt: TGTGCCAGCAGTAGCCGGAATCAGCCCCAGCATTTT

j_gene: TRBJ1-6
abundance: NA
v_gene: TRBV18
d_gene: TRBD1
CDR3aa: CASSIRTGTDDSPLHF
CDR3nt: TGTGCCAGCTCAATTAGGACAGGGACGGACGATTCACCCCTCCACTTT

j_gene: TRBJ2-7
abundance: NA
v_gene: TRBV4-2
d_gene: NA
CDR3aa: CASLGPTYEQYF
CDR3nt: TGTGCCAGTCTTGGGCCCACCTACGAGCAGTACTTC

j_gene: TRBJ2-7
abundance: NA
v_gene: TRBV27
d_gene: TRBD2
CDR3aa: CASRSSGSVPYEQYF
CDR3nt: TGTGCCAGCAGATCGAGCGGGAGTGTCCCCTACGAGCAGTACTTC

j_gene: TRBJ2-3
abundance: once
v_gene: TRBV7-9
d_gene: NA
CDR3aa: CASSFLRGRSTDTQYF
CDR3nt: TGTGCCAGCAGCTTCCTACGTGGGAGGTCCACAGATACGCAGTATTTT

j_gene: TRBJ2-5
abundance: NA
v_gene: TRBV5-6
d_gene: TRBD1
CDR3aa: CASRDRGALGTQYF
CDR3nt: TGTGCCAGCAGGGACAGGGGGGCCTTAGGGACCCAGTACTTC

j_gene: TRBJ2-3
abundance: NA
v_gene: TRBV7-9
d_gene: TRBD1
CDR3aa: CASSSTPNRDRTQYF
CDR3nt: TGTGCCAGCAGCTCCACGCCAAACCGGGACAGGACGCAGTATTTT

j_gene: TRBJ2-2
abundance: NA
v_gene: TRBV7-9
d_gene: NA
CDR3aa: CASSLVANTGELFF
CDR3nt: TGTGCCAGCAGCTTAGTGGCGAACACCGGGGAGCTGTTTTTT

j_gene: TRBJ2-7
abundance: NA
v_gene: TRBV27
d_gene: TRBD1
CDR3aa: CASRGTGGSGEQYF
CDR3nt: TGTGCCAGCAGGGGGACAGGGGGCTCGGGCGAGCAGTACTTC

j_gene: TRBJ1-1
abundance: NA
v_gene: TRBV5-4
d_gene: NA
CDR3aa: CASSLGEDNTEAFF
CDR3nt: TGTGCCAGCAGCTTGGGGGAGGACAACACTGAAGCTTTCTTT

j_gene: TRBJ2-7
abundance: NA
v_gene: TRBV11-3
d_gene: NA
CDR3aa: CASSFGPPRAYEQYF
CDR3nt: TGTGCCAGCAGCTTCGGCCCACCGAGGGCCTACGAGCAGTACTTC

j_gene: TRBJ1-3
abundance: NA
v_gene: TRBV5-3
d_gene: TRBD1
CDR3aa: CARSRVPGQGYGNTIYF
CDR3nt: TGTGCCAGAAGCCGGGTACCGGGACAGGGGTATGGAAACACCATATATTTT